Following are 9 T cell receptor beta chains from one sample sequenced in a study of blood T cell repertoires in COVID-19. The protocol was immunoSEQ multiplex PCR, while the TCRdb copy is restricted to in-frame clones and leaves out a portion. The sample includes under 85,000 clones, around 79% of them seen just once. Material: peripheral blood. These receptor sequences come from a man aged 50-60 years with acute or convalescent COVID-19.

This clone was picked up one time. The chain joins TRBV7-3 to TRBJ1-2; D unclear. The CDR3 runs to 13 residues. Germline CDR1 SGHTA, CDR2 FQGTGA. V lost 3 bases, J lost 7 bases, and 12 bases lay in between. Here the CDR3 reads CASSLSGNGGYTF. The CDR3 DNA sequence: TGTGCCAGCAGCTTGTCCGGTAACGGTGGCTACACCTTC.

Regarding this clone: The junction departs from germline at one end; a sequencing error may be responsible. The V gene is TRBV27, the J gene TRBJ2-3, with D perhaps TRBD2 (5 bases). The CDR3 spans 17 residues. CDR1 is MNHEY and CDR2 is SMNVEV in the germline V gene (reference sequence). The chain's CDR3 is CASRSEGDLWVADMQYF. DNA of the CDR3: TGTGCCAGCCGCAGCGAGGGTGATCTCTGGGTCGCAGATATGCAGTATTTT.

This clone was counted a few times. This chain uses TRBV27 with TRBJ1-4; tentatively, D is TRBD1 (6 bases). The germline gives CDR1 MNHEY, CDR2 SMNVEV (reference sequence). This CDR3 is 16 amino acids long. The V and J ends lost 5 bases and 8 bases respectively, with 21 bases between them. The CDR3, as DNA: TGTGCCAGCAGTCCCTTTTTAGGCAGGGGTACGGAAAAACTGTTTTTT. It codes for CASSPFLGRGTEKLFF.

The rearrangement links TRBV10-3 to TRBJ2-1; TRBD2 agrees at 7 bases. J was trimmed by 4 bases and V by 4 bases; bases with no gene match: 4. Per the germline V gene, CDR1 is ENHRY and CDR2 is SYGVKD. This CDR3 comprises 14 residues. The CDR3 sequence: CAISVGGDYNEQFF. DNA of the CDR3: TGTGCCATCAGTGTGGGGGGGGATTACAATGAGCAGTTCTTC.

The gene calls are TRBV3-1 (or the pseudogene TRBV3-2) and TRBJ2-1, with no clear D. From germline, CDR1 is LGHDT and CDR2 YNNKEL (reference sequence). V was shortened by 4 bases and J by 0 bases, with 10 bases between the two germline ends. This CDR3 spans 15 amino acids. CDR3 bases: TGTGCCAGCAGCCGAGGCCTCCGCTCCTACAATGAGCAGTTCTTC. Translated, it gives CASSRGLRSYNEQFF.

This chain links TRBV21-1 with TRBJ2-1; the table's D call TRBD2 went unverified against the DNA. TRBV21-1 is a pseudogene segment. The CDR3 consists of 19 residues. The CDR3 loop is CASSKARSQAGLDYNEQFF. The CDR3 DNA follows: TGTGCCAGCAGCAAAGCGCGAAGTCAGGCGGGGCTCGATTACAATGAGCAGTTCTTC.

This sequence joins TRBV6-2 or TRBV6-3 and TRBJ2-5; a possible D gene is TRBD2 (5 bases). The V gene lost 5 bases and the J gene lost 7 bases, with 17 bases spanning the gap. This CDR3 contains 14 residues. The germline V gene encodes CDR1 MNHEY and CDR2 SVGEGT. CDR3 loop: CASSTGTRFVTQYF. The CDR3 bases are TGTGCCAGCAGTACCGGAACTAGATTTGTGACCCAGTACTTC.

This clone was seen only once. The V call is TRBV19, the J call TRBJ1-5; D is uncertain. Germline lookup yields CDR1 LNHDA and CDR2 SQIVND (reference sequence). The ends were cut back, 5 bases at V and 2 bases at J, with 13 bases in the middle. CDR3 length: 15 residues. The CDR3 bases are TGTGCCAGTAGTGAATCAATGGGAGGCAATCAGCCCCAGCATTTT. Protein product: CASSESMGGNQPQHF.

The chain uses TRBV3-1 (or the pseudogene TRBV3-2) and TRBJ1-5, with a possible D match to TRBD1 (6 bases). Germline values: CDR1 LGHDT, CDR2 YNNKEL (reference sequence). This CDR3 region has 15 residues. Trimming took 4 bases from V and 4 from J, leaving 14 bases between them. The CDR3 DNA follows: TGTGCCAGCAGCCCGAACGGGGGGCGGAATCAGCCCCAGCATTTT. It specifies CASSPNGGRNQPQHF.